This T cell receptor (beta chain) was recovered during a study of early T cells in non-severe SARS-CoV-2 infection. Across the study: Whole-blood bulk RNA, unsorted, was sequenced, and chains were unpaired.

This clonotype showed up many times. The antigen remains unidentified. Unique molecular identifiers were affixed to single, distinct cDNA molecules. TCRdb processed the 5' RACE reads anew with MiXCR; each CDR3 protein has one entry. The sample yields tens of thousands of distinct CDR3 sequences, roughly 5% seen once. Looked up from germline, CDR1 is ENHRY and CDR2 is SYGVKD. Trimming cost V 4 bases and J 0 bases, with 13 bases left between them. This CDR3 comprises 15 residues. Overall study findings and caveats: VDJdb matches were skewed toward anti-spike CD8 T cell responses.

This clonotype was obtained from an adult who was a healthcare worker with PCR-confirmed SARS-CoV-2 infection or an uninfected control (not recorded which). The genes are TRBV10-3 and TRBJ2-7, with D unclear. Sequencing input: whole blood. CDR3 nucleotides: TGTGCCATCAGTGGGAGCTTTTACGGCTCCTACGAGCAGTACTTC. Its protein is CAISGSFYGSYEQYF.